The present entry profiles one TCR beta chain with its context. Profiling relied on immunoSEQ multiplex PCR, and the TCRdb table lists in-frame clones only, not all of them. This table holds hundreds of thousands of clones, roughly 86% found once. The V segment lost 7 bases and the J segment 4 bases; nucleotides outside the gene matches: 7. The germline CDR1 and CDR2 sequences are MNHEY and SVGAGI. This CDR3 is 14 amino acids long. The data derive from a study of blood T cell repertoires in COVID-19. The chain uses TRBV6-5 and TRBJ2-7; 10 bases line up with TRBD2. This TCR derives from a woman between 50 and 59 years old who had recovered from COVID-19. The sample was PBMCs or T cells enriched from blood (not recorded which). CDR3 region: CASKTSGNLYEQYF. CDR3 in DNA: TGTGCCAGCAAAACTAGCGGGAATCTATACGAGCAGTACTTC.